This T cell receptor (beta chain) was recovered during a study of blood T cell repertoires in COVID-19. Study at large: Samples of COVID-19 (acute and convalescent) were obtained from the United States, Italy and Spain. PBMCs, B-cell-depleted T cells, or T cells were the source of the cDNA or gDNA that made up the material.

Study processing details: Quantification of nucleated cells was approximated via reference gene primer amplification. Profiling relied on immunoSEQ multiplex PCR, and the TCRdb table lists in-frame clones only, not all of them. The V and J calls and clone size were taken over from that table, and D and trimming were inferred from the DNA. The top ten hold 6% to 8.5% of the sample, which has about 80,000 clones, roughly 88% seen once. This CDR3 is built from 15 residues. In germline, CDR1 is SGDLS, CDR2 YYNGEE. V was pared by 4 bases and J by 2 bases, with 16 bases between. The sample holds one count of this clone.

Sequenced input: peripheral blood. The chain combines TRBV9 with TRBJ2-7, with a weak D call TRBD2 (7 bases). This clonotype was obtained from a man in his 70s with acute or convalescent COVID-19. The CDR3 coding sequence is TGTGCCAGCAGCCGTAGGGGGGGGAACCCCTACGAGCAGTACTTC. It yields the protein CASSRRGGNPYEQYF.